The present entry profiles one T cell receptor beta chain with its context. Its antigen is currently unknown. The trim removed 5 bases at V and 2 bases at J, leaving 1 base unmatched. Germline values: CDR1 GTSNPN, CDR2 SVGIG (reference sequence). This CDR3 is built from 13 residues. The data derive from a study of cytomegalovirus exposure and HLA in healthy donors. Study-wide findings and caveats: When a later analysis compared HLA-associated TCR beta chains with equally common others, the HLA-associated chains turned out to be more clonally expanded and to have lower generation probabilities.

The PCR made use of 60 Vbeta and 13 Jbeta primers. Method: immunoSEQ multiplex PCR; TCRdb's copy keeps in-frame clones and lacks some. The table records approximately 170,000 clones, more than 60% of them present only once. The gene calls are TRBV30 and TRBJ1-3, with 9 bases fitting TRBD1. The sequenced sample was PBMCs. This receptor was identified in a female donor in good health and CMV-seronegative. CDR3 in amino acids: CAWGTGTGNTIYF. Written as DNA, the CDR3 is TGTGCCTGGGGGACAGGGACTGGAAACACCATATATTTT.